These 21 T cell receptor beta chains originate from one sample sequenced in a study of cytomegalovirus exposure and HLA in healthy donors. The primer mix had 60 Vbeta and 13 Jbeta primers. Clones were read by immunoSEQ multiplex PCR, and TCRdb kept only the in-frame ones, dropping some. The repertoire has over 150,000 clones, more than 70% of them found once; the top ten carry around 0.41%. The sample comprised PBMCs. Source of these receptors: a boy under 10 years old in good health and CMV-seronegative.

The sample holds one count of this clone. The chain combines TRBV19 with TRBJ2-1; 7 bases fit TRBD2. Germline V gives CDR1 LNHDA, CDR2 SQIVND (reference sequence). The CDR3 totals 16 residues. The V and J ends lost 3 bases and 8 bases, in that order; junction bases with no gene match: 13. CDR3 nucleotides: TGTGCCAGTAGTATTGAGCGGGAAAATTATGGGGATGAGCAGTTCTTC. It encodes CASSIERENYGDEQFF.

The V gene is TRBV5-1, the J gene TRBJ2-1, with 10 positions matching TRBD1. Germline V gene sequence: CDR1 SGHRS, CDR2 YFSETQ. With 0 bases clipped from V and 8 bases from J, the junction kept 2 bases outside the gene matches. The CDR3 is 14 amino acids. The DNA of the CDR3 is TGCGCCAGCAGCTTGGGGACAGGGGGGGATGAGCAGTTCTTC. It specifies CASSLGTGGDEQFF.

The rearrangement joins TRBV5-1 to TRBJ2-5, with a tentative D call TRBD1 (5 bases). The DNA matches TRBJ2-7 better at its end, which makes the J call doubtful. This CDR3 comprises 14 residues. CDR1 is SGHRS, CDR2 YFSETQ, per germline. CDR3 residues: CASSLGQSSYEQYF. The DNA of the CDR3 is TGCGCCAGCAGCTTGGGACAGAGCTCCTACGAGCAGTACTTC.

This clone was picked up a small number of times. The chain links TRBV6-1 to TRBJ1-5; the D is unclear. The germline V and J ends were trimmed by 4 bases and 6 bases, with 13 bases remaining between them. Germline V CDR1 and CDR2: MNHNS, SASEGT. This CDR3 region has 14 residues. This chain's CDR3 is CASSALEGSQPQHF. The DNA for the CDR3 is TGTGCCAGCAGTGCACTTGAGGGAAGTCAGCCCCAGCATTTT.

The chain recombines TRBV7-2 with TRBJ1-5; no clear D. The V and J ends lost 3 bases and 1 base respectively, with 7 bases between them. CDR1 is SGHTA, CDR2 FQGNSA, per germline. This CDR3 has 14 amino acids. The CDR3 protein is CASSFDRSNQPQHF. The CDR3 region has the DNA TGTGCCAGCAGCTTTGATAGAAGCAATCAGCCCCAGCATTTT.

This rearrangement joins TRBV4-1 to TRBJ1-2; D is ambiguous. V lost 1 base to trimming and J lost 2 bases, with 5 bases between them. The germline CDR1 and CDR2 sequences are MGHRA and YSYEKL. CDR3 length equals 13 residues. This CDR3 is CASSQVKNYGYTF. The CDR3 bases are TGCGCCAGCAGCCAAGTCAAAAACTATGGCTACACCTTC.

The V call is TRBV6-5, the J call TRBJ2-7; a weak D match, TRBD2 (6 bases). Germline assignment: CDR1 MNHEY and CDR2 SVGAGI. CDR3 length: 14 amino acids. Trimming left V 6 bases short and J 2 bases short, with 14 bases between. CDR3 loop: CASSRTNPPYEQYF. The CDR3, as DNA: TGTGCCAGCAGCCGGACTAACCCCCCCTACGAGCAGTACTTC.

A few counts support this clone. The V and J genes are TRBV2 and TRBJ2-7; TRBD1 might be the D (7 bases). This CDR3 spans 16 amino acids. V lost 1 base to trimming and J lost 4 bases, with 17 bases between them. In germline, CDR1 is SNHLY, CDR2 FYNNEI. DNA of the CDR3: TGTGCCAGCAGTGAAGGACAGGGAGGTTTTGGGTACGAGCAGTACTTC. Protein product: CASSEGQGGFGYEQYF.

The chain recombines TRBV2 with TRBJ2-1; TRBD2 agrees at 11 bases. The CDR3 spans 17 residues. With 5 bases clipped from V and 5 bases from J, the junction kept 11 bases outside the gene matches. CDR1 is SNHLY, CDR2 FYNNEI, per germline. The chain's CDR3 is CASSYIGLAGGNNEQFF. The CDR3 coding sequence is TGTGCCAGCAGTTATATTGGACTAGCGGGCGGGAACAATGAGCAGTTCTTC.

The chain links TRBV5-4 to TRBJ2-2; 8 bases agree with TRBD2. Per germline, CDR1 SGHNT and CDR2 YYREEE (reference sequence). V was pared by 6 bases and J by 6 bases, with 10 bases of the junction left unmatched. This CDR3 spans 15 amino acids. CDR3 DNA: TGTGCCAGCATCGACGGGACTAGGTTGGCCGGGGAGCTGTTTTTT. It encodes CASIDGTRLAGELFF.

The genes are TRBV6-5 and TRBJ1-2; possibly TRBD1 for D (6 bases). Per the germline V gene, CDR1 is MNHEY and CDR2 is SVGAGI. The CDR3 sequence is 15 residues long. V was cut by 5 bases and J by 1 base, with 14 bases left in between. Here the CDR3 DNA reads TGTGCCAGCAGTACTCGAGGACAGTTTAACTATGGCTACACCTTC. It codes for CASSTRGQFNYGYTF.

The V call is TRBV4-2, the J call TRBJ2-7, with a weak D call TRBD2 (5 bases). From germline, CDR1 is LGHNA and CDR2 YNFKEQ. The ends were cut back, 0 bases at V and 0 bases at J, with 15 bases in the middle. The CDR3 runs 17 residues. The CDR3 sequence is CASSQEHEFGISYEQYF. CDR3 nucleotide sequence: TGTGCCAGCAGCCAAGAACATGAATTCGGGATCTCCTACGAGCAGTACTTC.

The chain recombines TRBV6-5 with TRBJ1-3, with no clear D. This CDR3 region has 16 residues. The ends were cut back, 4 bases at V and 3 bases at J, with 16 bases in the middle. The germline V gene has CDR1 MNHEY and CDR2 SVGAGI. The CDR3, as DNA: TGTGCCAGCAGTTCCCCGCCCGGGATCGGTGGAAACACCATATATTTT. Its translation is CASSSPPGIGGNTIYF.

The gene calls are TRBV5-8 and TRBJ2-7; 8 bases map to TRBD1. Germline CDR1 is SGHTS and CDR2 is YDEGEE. V was pared by 1 base and J by 3 bases, with 6 bases of the junction left unmatched. There are 15 residues in the CDR3. The CDR3 region has the DNA TGTGCCAGCAGCTTGAGTGACAGGGGAGGCTACGAGCAGTACTTC. Translated, it gives CASSLSDRGGYEQYF.

The chain joins TRBV15 to TRBJ2-7; D may be TRBD1 (5 bases). Trimming took off 0 bases at V and 2 bases at J, with 8 bases between the two ends. Germline assignment: CDR1 LNHNV and CDR2 YYDKDF (reference sequence). This CDR3 contains 14 residues. The CDR3 sequence is CATSRDLGAYEQYF. The CDR3 nucleotides are TGTGCCACCAGCAGAGATCTAGGGGCCTACGAGCAGTACTTC.

Here the CDR3 reads CATSSGTGGIKQYF. The CDR3 DNA reads TGTGCCACCAGTTCCGGGACAGGGGGGATTAAGCAGTACTTC. The gene calls are TRBV15 and TRBJ2-7; 11 bases map to TRBD1. CDR3 length equals 14 residues. The germline CDR1 and CDR2 sequences are LNHNV and YYDKDF (reference sequence). With V trimmed by 6 bases and J by 8 bases, 9 bases remained unmatched.

CDR3 DNA sequence: TGTGCCAGCAGCTCTTGGGACAGAAGGGCTGAAGCTTTCTTT. This gives the protein CASSSWDRRAEAFF. The V call is TRBV11-2, the J call TRBJ1-1; 7 bases agree with TRBD1. Germline-derived CDR1 and CDR2 are SGHAT and FQNNGV. V shed 4 bases, J shed 6 bases, and the junction held 8 bases outside the gene matches. The CDR3 totals 14 residues.

The chain combines TRBV19 with TRBJ2-1; tentatively, D is TRBD2 (5 bases). Per germline, CDR1 LNHDA and CDR2 SQIVND (reference sequence). This CDR3 contains 15 residues. The V and J ends lost 5 bases and 2 bases respectively, with 13 bases between them. The CDR3 region is CASSQRRSTYNEQFF. In DNA, the CDR3 is TGTGCCAGTAGTCAAAGGAGGAGCACCTACAATGAGCAGTTCTTC.

The rearrangement joins TRBV7-2 to TRBJ1-5, with a possible D match to TRBD1 (5 bases). The germline V and J ends were trimmed by 1 base and 0 bases, with 10 bases remaining between them. Germline V gene lookup returns CDR1 SGHTA and CDR2 FQGNSA. The CDR3 runs to 16 residues. The CDR3 sequence is CASSLVSGYSNQPQHF. The CDR3 DNA follows: TGTGCCAGCAGCTTAGTGTCAGGGTATAGCAATCAGCCCCAGCATTTT.

The V gene is TRBV5-6, the J gene TRBJ2-1; 8 bases agree with TRBD2. Germline V gene lookup returns CDR1 SGHDT and CDR2 YYEEEE. The CDR3 is 15 residues long. Trimming cost V 2 bases and J 8 bases; bases outside gene matches: 9. The CDR3 region is CASSFNERESDEQFF. The CDR3 nucleotides are TGTGCCAGCAGCTTCAATGAGCGGGAGTCGGATGAGCAGTTCTTC.

The CDR3 DNA is TGTGCCAGCAGTGATCGGCAGCCCCAGCATTTT. Protein product: CASSDRQPQHF. The V gene is TRBV6-1, the J gene TRBJ1-5; D gene unclear. Per the germline V gene, CDR1 is MNHNS and CDR2 is SASEGT. Trimming shortened V by 3 bases and J by 7 bases, and 4 bases separated the two germline ends. The CDR3 extends over 11 amino acids.